The entry below describes one T cell receptor beta chain. RNA totalling roughly 0.5 to 1 ug underwent reverse transcription with random hexamers. TCRdb fed the immunoSEQ multiplex PCR reads into MiXCR, producing one record per CDR3 protein. In the table there are hundreds of thousands of distinct CDR3 sequences, 75% to 90% of which are singletons. The sample is drawn from a study of CD8 T cells in Susac syndrome. Trimming removed 4 bases at V and 6 bases at J, with 9 bases between. The germline CDR1 and CDR2 sequences are MGHRA and YSYEKL. The length of the CDR3 is 13 residues. Material: CD8+ T cells from PBMCs. The V call is TRBV4-1, the J call TRBJ2-2; weak D call: TRBD2 (6 bases). The source of this sequence is a human donor with multiple sclerosis. The CDR3 DNA sequence: TGCGCCAGCAGCCCCCCGGGAGCCGGGGAGCTGTTTTTT. Translating it yields CASSPPGAGELFF.